This record looks at one TCR beta chain sequence and its context. The sample is drawn from a study of control samples from healthy donors and cancer patients. Germline CDR1 is SGHNT and CDR2 is YYREEE (reference sequence). This CDR3 region has 13 residues. Trimming left V 0 bases short and J 6 bases short, with 6 bases between. Libraries were prepared by immunoSEQ multiplex PCR; TCRdb keeps only in-frame clonotypes and omits some of them. Among around 170,000 clones, almost 90% were seen once, and the ten largest hold about 1.4%. This sequence originates from a woman aged 45-65 years in good health. The V and J genes are TRBV5-4 and TRBJ2-2; D ambiguous. The sample consisted of blood. For the CDR3, the DNA is TGTGCCAGCAGCTTGGAACGATCCGGGGAGCTGTTTTTT. Translation gives CASSLERSGELFF.